The next 25 T cell receptor beta chains were all read from a single sample in a study of shared clonotypes between healthy human individuals. The data were produced by immunoSEQ multiplex PCR, yet TCRdb's version contains in-frame clones alone and is incomplete. The sample lists 2.3 million or so clones; about 92% were seen once. The sequencing input was naive CD4+ T cells from PBMCs. Subset given: CD45RA+ positively selected. Receptor source: a man between 18 and 35 years old in good health. Some clones in this sample may be carry-over from other donors' samples.

The chain has TRBV5-1 and TRBJ2-1; 9 nucleotides line up with TRBD1. Germline values: CDR1 SGHRS, CDR2 YFSETQ. The CDR3 has 13 amino acids. The J segment lost 9 bases and the V segment lost 4 bases, leaving 5 bases of the junction unmatched. The DNA of the CDR3 is TGCGCCAGCAGCGGGGGACAGGGACTTGAGCAGTTCTTC. Residues: CASSGGQGLEQFF.

The chain joins TRBV12-5 to TRBJ2-7; D is undetermined. The CDR3 has 14 amino acids. Germline V gene sequence: CDR1 LGHNT, CDR2 FRNRAP. The germline V and J ends were trimmed by 0 bases and 4 bases, with 10 bases remaining between them. The CDR3 DNA is TGTGCTAGTGGTTTGGTACCAAGGGATTACGAGCAGTACTTC. Translating it yields CASGLVPRDYEQYF.

The J gene is TRBJ2-7, the V gene TRBV7-9; TRBD1 matches at 9 bases. With V trimmed by 3 bases and J by 5 bases, 5 bases remained unmatched. The V gene's germline CDR1 is SEHNR and CDR2 FQNEAQ (reference sequence). The CDR3 covers 14 residues. In DNA form, the CDR3 reads TGTGCCAGCAGCTTTTGGGACAGGGAGGACGAGCAGTACTTC. This gives the protein CASSFWDREDEQYF.

The V gene is TRBV28, the J gene TRBJ1-5; D not certain. Trimming cost V 8 bases and J 4 bases, with 6 bases left between them. This CDR3 has 11 residues. Germline CDR1 is MDHEN and CDR2 is SYDVKM. The CDR3: CASCVNQPQHF. Written as DNA, the CDR3 is TGTGCCAGCTGCGTTAATCAGCCCCAGCATTTT.

The chain combines TRBV29-1 with TRBJ2-1; 7 bases fit TRBD1. The CDR3 covers 10 residues. The V segment lost 4 bases and the J segment 11 bases; nucleotides outside the gene matches: 2. Germline V CDR1 and CDR2: SQVTM, ANQGSEA. The DNA of the CDR3 is TGCAGCGTTGGACAGGGAAAGCAGTTCTTC. Encoded protein: CSVGQGKQFF.

On this clone: At the DNA level, this CDR3 is encoded by other sequences in the same sample as well. The chain combines TRBV19 with TRBJ1-5; D uncertain. Looked up from germline, CDR1 is LNHDA and CDR2 is SQIVND (reference sequence). V was clipped by 5 bases and J by 0 bases, with 11 bases between them. The CDR3 spans 15 residues. The CDR3 nucleotides are TGTGCCAGTAGTCTAGGCCCCTATAGCAATCAGCCCCAGCATTTT. Translation: CASSLGPYSNQPQHF.

The V gene is TRBV6-5, the J gene TRBJ2-1, with D hard to call. Trimming pared 5 bases from V and 3 bases from J, leaving 5 bases between. Germline loops: CDR1 MNHEY, CDR2 SVGAGI. The CDR3 covers 12 residues. CDR3 coding DNA: TGTGCCAGCAGTGGGGACTACAATGAGCAGTTCTTC. It specifies CASSGDYNEQFF.

The V gene is TRBV10-3, the J gene TRBJ2-7; possibly TRBD1 or TRBD2 for D (5 bases each). CDR1 ENHRY and CDR2 SYGVKD come from the germline V gene. The CDR3 runs 15 residues. Trimming removed 5 bases from V and 0 bases from J, with 14 bases in between. CDR3 coding DNA: TGTGCCATCAGTAACCCGTCCGGGACCTCCTACGAGCAGTACTTC. Amino acids: CAISNPSGTSYEQYF.

This sequence joins TRBV28 and TRBJ2-5; D is unclear. CDR1 MDHEN and CDR2 SYDVKM come from the germline V gene. V gave up 1 base and J gave up 5 bases, with 14 bases separating them. CDR3 length: 15 amino acids. The CDR3 region is CASSLFSAGGETQYF. The CDR3 DNA reads TGTGCCAGCAGTTTATTTTCGGCCGGTGGGGAGACCCAGTACTTC. The whole variable domain, filled in from reference TRBV28 and TRBJ2-5, reads DVKVTQSSRYLVKRTGEKVFLECVQDMDHENMFWYRQDPGLGLRLIYFSYDVKMKEKGDIPEGYSVSREKKERFSLILESASTNQTSMYLCASSLFSAGGETQYFGPGTRLLVL.

With regard to this clone: The junction departs from germline at one end; a sequencing error may be responsible. This rearrangement joins TRBV6-1 to TRBJ2-4; tentatively, D is TRBD2 (7 bases). The length of the CDR3 is 15 residues. Germline lookup yields CDR1 MNHNS and CDR2 SASEGT. Written as DNA, the CDR3 is TGTGCCAGCAGTGAATTCGGGGGGCGGAAAAGCATTCAGTACTTC. The encoded protein is CASSEFGGRKSIQYF.

This chain connects TRBV4-1 to TRBJ2-2; 7 bases align to TRBD2. Germline loops: CDR1 MGHRA, CDR2 YSYEKL. CDR3 length equals 16 residues. Trimming cost V 1 base and J 1 base; bases outside gene matches: 3. CDR3 residues: CASSQVSSGNTGELFF. The CDR3 bases are TGCGCCAGCAGCCAAGTGTCTAGCGGGAACACCGGGGAGCTGTTTTTT.

This chain links TRBV18 with TRBJ2-3; possible D gene TRBD1, 5 bases. The CDR3 is 14 amino acids. Trimming took off 5 bases at V and 4 bases at J, with 13 bases between the two ends. Germline V gives CDR1 KGHSH, CDR2 LQKENI. The CDR3 region has the DNA TGTGCCAGCTCAACAGGCCCATCTGCAGATACGCAGTATTTT. Translating it yields CASSTGPSADTQYF.

The DNA for the CDR3 is TGCAGCGTTGAAGATGTAACCGGGGCTGAAGCTTTCTTT. This encodes CSVEDVTGAEAFF. V usage is TRBV29-1 and J usage is TRBJ1-1; D call uncertain. The CDR3 contains 13 residues. V gave up 0 bases and J gave up 6 bases, with 11 bases separating them. Germline values: CDR1 SQVTM, CDR2 ANQGSEA.

The chain employs TRBV4-3 and TRBJ2-7, with TRBD1 matching over 8 bases. J gave up 9 bases and V 1 base, and 8 bases lay outside the gene matches. In germline, CDR1 is LGHNA, CDR2 YSLEER. The CDR3 is 14 residues long. The CDR3 bases are TGCGCCAGCAGCCAAGCGATTCAGGGGGCTCGGCAGTACTTC. This gives the protein CASSQAIQGARQYF.

The V gene is TRBV7-8, the J gene TRBJ1-3; 8 bases line up with TRBD1. Germline loops: CDR1 SGHVS, CDR2 FQNEAQ. V gave up 5 bases and J gave up 4 bases; unmatched junction bases: 7. This CDR3 has 15 residues. In DNA form, the CDR3 reads TGTGCCAGCAGCGACAGACAGGGGACGGGAAACACCATATATTTT. This codes for CASSDRQGTGNTIYF.

This chain uses TRBV7-3 with TRBJ2-2, with D unclear. Germline CDR1 reads SGHTA; CDR2 reads FQGTGA. The CDR3 has 15 residues. Trimming took off 5 bases at V and 1 base at J, with 11 bases between the two ends. CDR3 sequence: CASSPYARNTGELFF. Here the CDR3 DNA reads TGTGCCAGCAGCCCCTATGCGCGGAACACCGGGGAGCTGTTTTTT.

Notes on this clone: Other DNA sequences within the sample encode an identical CDR3. The chain is built from TRBV18 and TRBJ1-1; TRBD1 aligns across 8 bases. J gave up 3 bases and V 3 bases, and 3 bases lay outside the gene matches. The V gene's germline CDR1 is KGHSH and CDR2 LQKENI. The CDR3 consists of 14 residues. CDR3: CASSPETGDTEAFF. The CDR3 DNA reads TGTGCCAGCTCACCGGAGACAGGGGACACTGAAGCTTTCTTT.

The V gene is TRBV7-3, the J gene TRBJ2-3; 9 bases agree with TRBD1. CDR3 length equals 16 residues. Germline lookup yields CDR1 SGHTA and CDR2 FQGTGA. V was clipped by 2 bases and J by 2 bases; unmatched bases: 5. The CDR3 loop is CASSLWGQGATDTQYF. The CDR3 nucleotides read TGTGCCAGCAGCTTATGGGGACAGGGAGCCACAGATACGCAGTATTTT.

The genes are TRBV5-1 and TRBJ2-7; D gene unclear. Germline lookup yields CDR1 SGHRS and CDR2 YFSETQ. V was cut by 1 base and J by 0 bases, with 8 bases left in between. The CDR3 is 14 amino acids. CDR3 loop: CASSLFASSYEQYF. CDR3 coding DNA: TGCGCCAGCAGCTTGTTTGCTTCCTCCTACGAGCAGTACTTC.

This clone was seen more than once but under ten times. This chain uses TRBV30 with TRBJ1-1; TRBD1 might be the D (6 bases). The V gene's germline CDR1 is GTSNPN and CDR2 SVGIG (reference sequence). Trimming took off 4 bases at V and 5 bases at J, with 8 bases between the two ends. The CDR3 contains 11 residues. CDR3 loop: CAWTGETEAFF. CDR3 sequence (DNA): TGTGCCTGGACAGGGGAAACTGAAGCTTTCTTT.

This clone was observed a single time. The V gene is TRBV19, the J gene TRBJ1-4; D gene uncertain. Trimming shortened V by 5 bases and J by 5 bases, and 12 bases separated the two germline ends. Germline V CDR1 and CDR2: LNHDA, SQIVND (reference sequence). This CDR3 contains 14 residues. As DNA, the CDR3 is TGTGCCAGTAGTTTATTGGGCGGGAATGAAAAACTGTTTTTT. Protein product: CASSLLGGNEKLFF. Together with reference TRBV19 and TRBJ1-4, the CDR3 gives the full variable domain: DGGITQSPKYLFRKEGQNVTLSCEQNLNHDAMYWYRQDPGQGLRLIYYSQIVNDFQKGDIAEGYSVSREKKESFPLTVTSAQKNPTAFYLCASSLLGGNEKLFFGSGTQLSVL.

This clone was picked up one time. This chain joins TRBV6-6 and TRBJ2-7, with a weak D call TRBD2 (7 bases). Trimming took off 0 bases at V and 6 bases at J, with 15 bases between the two ends. The CDR3 loop spans 15 amino acids. CDR1 and CDR2 from the germline V gene are MNHNY and SVGAGI (reference sequence). The CDR3 coding sequence is TGTGCCAGCAGTTACTCGACAGGACTAGAGGCCGAGCAGTACTTC. This translates into CASSYSTGLEAEQYF.

The chain uses TRBV28 and TRBJ2-1, with 8 bases aligning to TRBD2. Germline trimming cut 7 bases from V and 7 bases from J; bases unmatched to any gene: 6. Germline V lookup: CDR1 MDHEN, CDR2 SYDVKM. This CDR3 has 13 residues. This CDR3 is CASIERGINEQFF. CDR3 bases: TGTGCCAGCATAGAGCGGGGGATAAATGAGCAGTTCTTC.

This clone has just one count. The chain carries TRBV10-3 and TRBJ2-7, with TRBD2 as a possible D gene (6 bases). Trimming left V 4 bases short and J 1 base short, with 17 bases between. CDR3 length: 16 residues. Germline V gene sequence: CDR1 ENHRY, CDR2 SYGVKD. The CDR3 region is CAISGFVQEGSYEQYF. CDR3 coding DNA: TGTGCCATCAGTGGTTTTGTGCAGGAGGGTTCCTACGAGCAGTACTTC.

The chain carries TRBV5-1 and TRBJ2-3, with D possibly matching TRBD2 (5 bases). Germline assignment: CDR1 SGHRS and CDR2 YFSETQ. The V gene lost 5 bases and the J gene lost 0 bases, with 13 bases spanning the gap. The CDR3 runs to 15 residues. CDR3 DNA: TGCGCCAGCAGAAGGGAGATGGGAAGCACAGATACGCAGTATTTT. Amino acid sequence: CASRREMGSTDTQYF.